The 12 T cell receptor beta chains below come from one sample, sequenced in a study of blood T cell repertoires in COVID-19 (dated by TCRdb to the early 2020s). Library preparation was by the immunoSEQ multiplex PCR assay. Imported from immuneACCESS, the table was reduced by TCRdb to in-frame sequences with V and J called. These copies leave out some clones; in studies compared against another copy, an unresolved V gene accounts for under half, and the cause of the remainder is not known. The sample table holds 60,000 to 75,000 clones, of which about nine tenths were seen once. The ten largest clonotypes hold 5% to 6.5% of the sample. The source material was peripheral blood. These receptors originate from a man aged 50-59 years with active COVID-19.

The rearrangement joins TRBV5-4 to TRBJ1-6, with D possibly matching TRBD1 (6 bases). Germline loops: CDR1 SGHNT, CDR2 YYREEE (reference sequence). This CDR3 has 14 residues. Trimming left V 4 bases short and J 14 bases short, with 19 bases between. Here the CDR3 reads CASSPDSRDITLHF. The CDR3 nucleotides are TGTGCCAGCAGCCCGGACAGCCGGGACATAACCCTCCACTTT.

The rearrangement links TRBV4-3 to TRBJ1-5; D is unresolved. This CDR3 contains 15 residues. From germline, CDR1 is LGHNA and CDR2 YSLEER. Trimming left V 0 bases short and J 0 bases short, with 6 bases between. Here the CDR3 reads CASSQDRYSNQPQHF. The DNA for the CDR3 is TGCGCCAGCAGCCAAGACAGGTATAGCAATCAGCCCCAGCATTTT.

The chain carries TRBV5-6 and TRBJ2-2, with unresolved D. The CDR3 length is 12 residues. V was cut by 4 bases and J by 8 bases, with 9 bases left in between. Germline V gives CDR1 SGHDT, CDR2 YYEEEE. The CDR3 bases are TGTGCCAGCAGCCTATCCAGGGGGGAGCTGTTTTTT. It is translated as CASSLSRGELFF.

This rearrangement joins TRBV9 to TRBJ1-4; 8 bases are a match to TRBD1. V was pared by 0 bases and J by 8 bases, with 9 bases of the junction left unmatched. The CDR3 is 16 residues long. Germline CDR1 and CDR2: SGDLS and YYNGEE. CDR3 sequence (DNA): TGTGCCAGCAGCGTAGGGAGTCAGGGGGCCGGAGAAAAACTGTTTTTT. Protein sequence: CASSVGSQGAGEKLFF.

V usage is TRBV25-1 and J usage is TRBJ1-1; 7 nucleotides align to TRBD1. V lost 3 bases to trimming and J lost 3 bases; unmatched junction nucleotides: 7. CDR3 length: 15 residues. Germline CDR1 is MGHDK and CDR2 is SYGVNS. The CDR3 protein is CASSDSRTGDTEAFF. The CDR3 DNA sequence: TGTGCCAGCAGTGATTCCCGGACAGGCGACACTGAAGCTTTCTTT.

The J gene is TRBJ2-7, the V gene TRBV5-1; TRBD1 aligns across 9 bases. The CDR3 is 15 residues long. CDR1 and CDR2 (germline): SGHRS, YFSETQ. J lost 2 bases, V lost 1 base, and 4 bases had no gene match. CDR3 bases: TGCGCCAGCAGCTTGAGGGACAGGGAAACCTACGAGCAGTACTTC. As protein: CASSLRDRETYEQYF.

The chain links TRBV18 to TRBJ1-4; the D gene is possibly TRBD1 (5 bases). The V end was cut by 6 bases, the J end by 1 base, with 18 bases between. Germline V gene lookup returns CDR1 KGHSH and CDR2 LQKENI. The CDR3 contains 17 residues. CDR3 bases: TGTGCCAGCTCCACCGGGCCGCGGAGGGGAACTAATGAAAAACTGTTTTTT. The encoded protein is CASSTGPRRGTNEKLFF.

This chain uses TRBV7-2 with TRBJ2-7; tentatively, D is TRBD2 (5 bases). The length of the CDR3 is 15 residues. Germline assignment: CDR1 SGHTA and CDR2 FQGNSA. Deletions cut 5 bases from V and 6 bases from J, with 20 bases between. The CDR3: CASSQRSGGLAEQYF. CDR3 sequence (DNA): TGTGCCAGCAGCCAACGCTCTGGAGGTCTCGCCGAGCAGTACTTC.

The table lists this clone with a few counts. This chain links TRBV3-1 (or the pseudogene TRBV3-2) with TRBJ2-2; TRBD2 might be the D (5 bases). Trimming pared 0 bases from V and 3 bases from J, leaving 8 bases between. Germline V gene data show CDR1 as LGHDT and CDR2 as YNNKEL (reference sequence). CDR3 length equals 15 residues. This chain's CDR3 is CASSQDLRDTGELFF. In nucleotides, the CDR3 is TGTGCCAGCAGCCAAGATCTGAGGGACACCGGGGAGCTGTTTTTT.

V usage is TRBV3-1 (or the pseudogene TRBV3-2) and J usage is TRBJ1-3; D is unclear. Trimming removed 4 bases at V and 4 bases at J, with 11 bases between. Germline-derived CDR1 and CDR2 are LGHDT and YNNKEL (reference sequence). The CDR3 loop spans 14 amino acids. CDR3 region: CASSPREVGNTIYF. Here the CDR3 DNA reads TGTGCCAGCAGCCCTAGAGAGGTCGGAAACACCATATATTTT.

The chain employs TRBV4-1 and TRBJ2-2, with D perhaps matching TRBD2 (6 bases). Germline CDR1 is MGHRA and CDR2 is YSYEKL. The CDR3 sequence is 16 residues long. V dropped 0 bases and J dropped 6 bases, with 14 bases sitting between them. The CDR3 DNA reads TGCGCCAGCAGCCAAGAGGCGGGAACAGGACCCGGGGAGCTGTTTTTT. This translates into CASSQEAGTGPGELFF.

This chain uses TRBV3-1 (or the pseudogene TRBV3-2) with TRBJ2-3, with TRBD2 matching 7 bases. The germline V gene has CDR1 LGHDT and CDR2 YNNKEL (reference sequence). The CDR3 loop spans 14 amino acids. V dropped 0 bases and J dropped 9; count of bases not matched to a gene: 6. CDR3 DNA sequence: TGTGCCAGCAGCCAAGATAAGCGGGAAAGGACGCAGTATTTT. Amino acid sequence: CASSQDKRERTQYF.